These 10 T cell receptor beta chains originate from one sample sequenced in a study of T cell changes during pregnancy in multiple sclerosis. Libraries were prepared by immunoSEQ multiplex PCR; TCRdb keeps only in-frame clonotypes and omits some of them. The sample includes fewer than 95,000 clones, around nine tenths of them seen just once. The sequences come from peripheral blood, collected in the first trimester of pregnancy. The receptor set was obtained from a female donor in good health, enrolled as a control in a pregnancy study.

This sequence joins TRBV27 and TRBJ2-2; possibly TRBD1 for D (6 bases). Germline-derived CDR1 and CDR2 are MNHEY and SMNVEV (reference sequence). Trimming shortened V by 3 bases and J by 4 bases, and 18 bases separated the two germline ends. CDR3 length: 17 residues. In DNA form, the CDR3 reads TGTGCCAGCAGTTTGCATGTTATAGGGGGATCCACCGGGGAGCTGTTTTTT. Residues: CASSLHVIGGSTGELFF.

The chain joins TRBV6-5 to TRBJ2-1; 7 nucleotides agree with TRBD2. Germline-derived CDR1 and CDR2 are MNHEY and SVGAGI. The V and J ends lost 2 bases and 7 bases, in that order; junction bases with no gene match: 8. This CDR3 comprises 15 residues. CDR3 coding DNA: TGTGCCAGCAGTTACGGGGGAGGGCCGGGGAATGAGCAGTTCTTC. Residues: CASSYGGGPGNEQFF.

This sequence joins TRBV19 and TRBJ2-7; TRBD2 matches 12 bases. V shed 3 bases and J 4 bases; nucleotides not matched to a gene: 4. CDR1 and CDR2 (germline): LNHDA, SQIVND (reference sequence). This CDR3 comprises 15 residues. CDR3 nucleotide sequence: TGTGCCAGTAGTATCACCCTAGCGGGAGGGTACGAGCAGTACTTC. Translating gives CASSITLAGGYEQYF.

The V gene is TRBV25-1, the J gene TRBJ2-1; 8 positions agree with TRBD2. Germline V CDR1 and CDR2: MGHDK, SYGVNS. J gave up 9 bases and V 1 base, and 8 bases lay outside the gene matches. The CDR3 is 15 amino acids. The CDR3 loop reads CASSESIAGRSEQFF. In DNA form, the CDR3 reads TGTGCCAGCAGTGAATCGATAGCGGGAAGGAGTGAGCAGTTCTTC.

The chain is built from TRBV19 and TRBJ1-5; no clear D gene. CDR1 is LNHDA and CDR2 is SQIVND in the germline V gene (reference sequence). The CDR3 extends over 15 amino acids. The germline V and J ends were trimmed by 2 bases and 1 base, with 9 bases remaining between them. The CDR3 DNA sequence: TGTGCCAGTAGTATACGGGGAGTCAGCAATCAGCCCCAGCATTTT. Its translation is CASSIRGVSNQPQHF.

This rearrangement joins TRBV2 to TRBJ1-1; D unresolved. CDR1 and CDR2 from the germline V gene are SNHLY and FYNNEI. CDR3 length: 13 amino acids. Trimming removed 5 bases at V and 0 bases at J, with 7 bases between. CDR3 nucleotides: TGTGCCAGCAGTCGAGAAGTGAACACTGAAGCTTTCTTT. The encoded protein is CASSREVNTEAFF.

This sequence joins TRBV29-1 and TRBJ2-5; TRBD1 might be the D (6 bases). Germline CDR1 is SQVTM and CDR2 is ANQGSEA. The CDR3 spans 13 residues. Trimming stripped 3 bases from V and 5 bases from J, with 13 bases between. DNA of the CDR3: TGCAGCGTTGAGCCAGGGGTGTCGGAGACCCAGTACTTC. It codes for CSVEPGVSETQYF. The variable domain in full, with the rest retrieved from reference TRBV29-1 and TRBJ2-5, is SAVISQKPSRDICQRGTSLTIQCQVDSQVTMMFWYRQQPGQSLTLIATANQGSEATYESGFVIDKFPISRPNLTFSTLTVSNMSPEDSSIYLCSVEPGVSETQYFGPGTRLLVL.

The chain employs TRBV7-9 and TRBJ2-3; the D gene is possibly TRBD2 (5 bases). Trimming took 7 bases from V and 7 from J, leaving 12 bases between them. CDR1 is SEHNR and CDR2 is FQNEAQ in the germline V gene (reference sequence). This CDR3 spans 12 amino acids. The CDR3 region has the DNA TGTGCCAGCACCCATAGCGACAATACGCAGTATTTT. Protein product: CASTHSDNTQYF.

A few counts support this clone. The rearrangement uses TRBV10-1 and TRBJ2-1; tentatively, D is TRBD2 (5 bases). Germline V gene data show CDR1 as WNHNN and CDR2 as SYGVQD (reference sequence). The V and J ends lost 10 bases and 9 bases respectively, with 13 bases between them. The CDR3 totals 11 residues. The chain's CDR3 is CATRRLSEQFF. The DNA for the CDR3 is TGCGCCACCCGGAGGCTGAGTGAGCAGTTCTTC.

V gene TRBV6-5 combines with J gene TRBJ2-1; possibly TRBD2 for D (5 bases). With 0 bases removed from V and 10 bases from J, the gap between germline ends came to 16 bases. This CDR3 has 15 residues. CDR1 and CDR2 from the germline V gene are MNHEY and SVGAGI. CDR3 region: CASSYSPLDRGEQFF. In nucleotides, the CDR3 is TGTGCCAGCAGTTACTCGCCACTAGATCGCGGGGAGCAGTTCTTC.